This is a list of T cell receptor beta chains from one sample in a study of control samples from healthy donors and cancer patients. Clones were read by immunoSEQ multiplex PCR, and TCRdb kept only the in-frame ones, dropping some. This table holds over 100,000 clones, about 90% found once. Sequencing used blood. These receptors all come from a woman aged 50 to 60 in good health. Both conserved end residues are part of each CDR3. A D gene is named only where the DNA matches it firmly. Where a row states a size, it is once, few, many or the class of an expanded clone; other rows omit it.

.	TRBV4-2	TRBD2	TRBJ2-5	TGTGCCAGCAGCCAAGATGGGGGGGAAGAGACCCAGTACTTC	CASSQDGGEETQYF
.	TRBV18	.	TRBJ2-5	TGTGCCAGCTCACCACTCTCAGGGGTCGAGACCCAGTACTTC	CASSPLSGVETQYF
.	TRBV6-6	.	TRBJ2-7	TGTGCCAGCAGTTCCTTGGGTACGACCTACGAGCAGTACTTC	CASSSLGTTYEQYF
.	TRBV2	.	TRBJ1-1	TGTGCCAGCACGACAGACTCTGAAGCTTTCTTT	CASTTDSEAFF
.	TRBV7-6	.	TRBJ2-7	TGTGCCAGCAGCTTAGTAGGCAGCACGACCCCCTACGAGCAGTACTTC	CASSLVGSTTPYEQYF
.	TRBV30	.	TRBJ1-1	TGTGCCTGGGCTAACACTGAAGCTTTCTTT	CAWANTEAFF
.	TRBV18	.	TRBJ2-2	TGTGCCAGCTCACCCCTTGACCAGAACACCGGGGAGCTGTTTTTT	CASSPLDQNTGELFF
.	TRBV4-1	TRBD1	TRBJ1-2	TGCGCCAGCAGCCACCCGACAGGGGGCCCTGGCTACACCTTC	CASSHPTGGPGYTF
.	TRBV5-1	.	TRBJ2-3	TGCGCCAGCAGCTCGGAAGGGAGTTCTCCGGATACGCAGTATTTT	CASSSEGSSPDTQYF
once	TRBV6-5	.	TRBJ1-1	TGTGCCAGCAGTAAGGACAGGAACACTGAAGCTTTCTTT	CASSKDRNTEAFF
once	TRBV19	.	TRBJ1-5	TGTGCCAGTAGTACCCCGGGGGGGATGGTTCATCAGCCCCAGCATTTT	CASSTPGGMVHQPQHF
.	TRBV29-1	.	TRBJ2-2	TGCAGCGTTGAAGCAGGAACACGGCTGGGTGGGCTGTTTTTT	CSVEAGTRLGGLFF
few	TRBV7-2	TRBD2	TRBJ2-3	TGTGCCAGCAGCTTAAGCGGGAGGGGGACAGATACGCAGTATTTT	CASSLSGRGTDTQYF
.	TRBV5-1	TRBD2	TRBJ2-7	TGCGCCAGCAGCTTGGGATGGACTAGCGTTGTCTACGAGCAGTACTTC	CASSLGWTSVVYEQYF
few	TRBV2	.	TRBJ2-2	TGTGCCAGCAGCCGCATGCTTTGGGGCGGGGAGCTGTTTTTT	CASSRMLWGGELFF
.	TRBV6-5	.	TRBJ1-2	TGTGCCAGTATCCCCATGCCGGGGATCGGCTATGGCTACACCTTC	CASIPMPGIGYGYTF
once	TRBV28	.	TRBJ1-6	TGTGCCAGCAGGTCCCCTGAGGGTCGTAATTCACCCCTCCACTTT	CASRSPEGRNSPLHF
.	TRBV19	.	TRBJ1-5	TGTGCCAGTAATCAGGGGAGGGATCAGCCCCAGCATTTT	CASNQGRDQPQHF
.	TRBV3-1/TRBV3-2	.	TRBJ1-1	TGTGCCAGCAGCCAAAGGACCACTGAAGCTTTCTTT	CASSQRTTEAFF
.	TRBV7-9	TRBD2	TRBJ2-2	TGTGCCAGCAGCTCGGGACTAGCGGGAGGGGGGAACACCGGGGAGCTGTTTTTT	CASSSGLAGGGNTGELFF
once	TRBV5-4	.	TRBJ1-1	TGTGCCAGCAGCCCCTTCTTGGGGGGGGTGAACACTGAAGCTTTCTTT	CASSPFLGGVNTEAFF
.	TRBV18	.	TRBJ1-2	TGTGCCAGCTCACCCGGGACGGACTCGAGTTATGGCTACACCTTC	CASSPGTDSSYGYTF
.	TRBV6-1	.	TRBJ2-7	TGTGCCAGCAGTGAAGGAGGGGGTAGCTCCTACGAGCAGTACTTC	CASSEGGGSSYEQYF
.	TRBV11-2	TRBD2	TRBJ2-1	TGTGCCAGCAGTGTGGCGGGAGAGGGAAATGAGCAGTTCTTC	CASSVAGEGNEQFF
.	TRBV6-5	.	TRBJ2-1	TGTGCCAGCAGCAAAAGACTACCCTCCTACAATGAGCAGTTCTTC	CASSKRLPSYNEQFF
.	TRBV7-6	.	TRBJ2-1	TGTGCCAGCAGCTTAATAGGGCTAGCCCTCAGCTCCTACAATGAGCAGTTCTTC	CASSLIGLALSSYNEQFF
.	TRBV7-8	.	TRBJ1-6	TGTGCCAGCAGCTTAGAGCATAATTCACCCCTCCACTTT	CASSLEHNSPLHF
.	TRBV2	.	TRBJ1-5	TGTGCCAGCAGTAAGGGGACGAAGGGCGCCCCTCAGCCCCAGCATTTT	CASSKGTKGAPQPQHF
.	TRBV5-1	.	TRBJ1-4	TGCGCCAGCAGCGTAACCGGGACCCTGCGTGGGGATGAAAAACTGTTTTTT	CASSVTGTLRGDEKLFF
once	TRBV4-1	.	TRBJ1-2	TGCGCCAGCAGCCTGGGACGTGGCTACACCTTC	CASSLGRGYTF
.	TRBV5-1	TRBD1	TRBJ1-1	TGCGCCAGCAGCTTGGAGCAGGGGGCAGAAGCTTTCTTT	CASSLEQGAEAFF
.	TRBV6-1	.	TRBJ1-2	TGTGCCAGCAGTGAAGTACTGACAGTTAACTATGGCTACACCTTC	CASSEVLTVNYGYTF
.	TRBV27	TRBD2	TRBJ2-7	TGTGCCAGCAGTTTAGGACTAGCGGCCTACGAGCAGTACTTC	CASSLGLAAYEQYF
once	TRBV30	TRBD2	TRBJ2-7	TGTGCCTGGAGTCGAAGCGGGGCACATCCCCGAATAGAGCAGTACTTC	CAWSRSGAHPRIEQYF
.	TRBV6-5	TRBD2	TRBJ2-7	TGTGCCAGCCTGCTAGCGGGAAACTACGAGCAGTACTTC	CASLLAGNYEQYF
.	TRBV6-1	.	TRBJ2-6	TGTGCCAGCAGTGAAGCTGAGGTCAGGGCCAACGTCCTGACTTTC	CASSEAEVRANVLTF
once	TRBV2	.	TRBJ1-1	TGTGCCAGCAGCGCCGGGGCAGGGTCTCGGGGGAACACTGAAGCTTTCTTT	CASSAGAGSRGNTEAFF
.	TRBV13	.	TRBJ2-3	TGTGCCAGCAGCTTGGGACGGAGCACAGATACGCAGTATTTT	CASSLGRSTDTQYF
.	TRBV11-2	TRBD1	TRBJ1-5	TGTGCCAGCAGCTTAGAAGGGGGCCGGGATCAGCCCCAGCATTTT	CASSLEGGRDQPQHF
.	TRBV7-7	TRBD2	TRBJ2-5	TGTGCTAGCAGCCCAGCGGGGTTTGGGGGAGAGACCCAGTACTTC	CASSPAGFGGETQYF
.	TRBV18	TRBD1	TRBJ1-6	TGTGCCAGCTCCGGAACAGGGGATAATTCACCCCTCCACTTT	CASSGTGDNSPLHF
.	TRBV3-1/TRBV3-2	.	TRBJ2-5	TGTGCCAGCAGCCTGGGGACCAAAGGGACCCAGTACTTC	CASSLGTKGTQYF
.	TRBV2	.	TRBJ2-7	TGTGCCAGCAGTGCTCCAAGCTTATCCGAGCAGTACTTC	CASSAPSLSEQYF
.	TRBV5-6	.	TRBJ1-2	TGTGCCAGCAGCTTGAGGGCCGGCTACACCTTC	CASSLRAGYTF
.	TRBV9	.	TRBJ1-1	TGTGCCAGCAGCGTCAGCCCGGGGGGGGCGGACGGCACTGAAGCTTTCTTT	CASSVSPGGADGTEAFF